These 3 T cell receptor beta chains originate from one sample sequenced in a study of control samples from healthy donors and cancer patients. Generated by immunoSEQ multiplex PCR, the TCRdb table keeps only in-frame clones and is missing some. The data show roughly 70,000 clones, approximately 80% seen once. Sequencing was performed on blood. The receptors shown here come from a man aged 45 to 65 in good health.

The rearrangement uses TRBV6-2 or TRBV6-3 and TRBJ2-1, with D tentatively TRBD2 (6 bases). The germline V gene encodes CDR1 MNHEY and CDR2 SVGEGT. This CDR3 has 15 residues. Trimming took off 2 bases at V and 2 bases at J, with 10 bases between the two ends. CDR3 amino acids: CASSYRIAAYNEQFF. The CDR3 DNA follows: TGTGCCAGCAGTTACCGAATAGCGGCCTACAATGAGCAGTTCTTC.

This clone was observed a single time. The chain uses TRBV7-9 and TRBJ2-5; 8 positions match TRBD1. The germline CDR1 and CDR2 sequences are SEHNR and FQNEAQ (reference sequence). There are 16 residues in the CDR3. J gave up 5 bases and V 1 base, and 9 bases lay outside the gene matches. CDR3 DNA sequence: TGTGCCAGCAGCTTAGGGACCAGGGGGCAAGGGGAGACCCAGTACTTC. Amino acids: CASSLGTRGQGETQYF.

The gene calls are TRBV10-3 and TRBJ1-6; D remains ambiguous. CDR1 ENHRY and CDR2 SYGVKD come from the germline V gene. This CDR3 contains 15 residues. Trimming took off 0 bases at V and 7 bases at J, with 10 bases between the two ends. CDR3 loop: CAISESVGKNSPLHF. For the CDR3, the DNA is TGTGCCATCAGTGAGTCTGTGGGTAAAAATTCACCCCTCCACTTT.